This T cell receptor beta chain was obtained from a study of blood T cell repertoires in COVID-19. V was clipped by 0 bases and J by 4 bases; unmatched bases: 9. There are 16 residues in the CDR3. Germline values: CDR1 LNHNV, CDR2 YYDKDF (reference sequence). Sequencing used immunoSEQ multiplex PCR; TCRdb keeps in-frame clones, though not all of them. This table holds 380,000 or so clones, 88% found once. The sequencing sample was made of PBMCs or T cells enriched from blood (not recorded which). The sequence was collected from a woman aged 30 to 39 with acute COVID-19. The genes are TRBV15 and TRBJ2-7; 7 bases align to TRBD1. The DNA for the CDR3 is TGTGCCACCAGCAGAGACAGGGGGTTCCCAAATTACGAGCAGTACTTC. Translated, it gives CATSRDRGFPNYEQYF.